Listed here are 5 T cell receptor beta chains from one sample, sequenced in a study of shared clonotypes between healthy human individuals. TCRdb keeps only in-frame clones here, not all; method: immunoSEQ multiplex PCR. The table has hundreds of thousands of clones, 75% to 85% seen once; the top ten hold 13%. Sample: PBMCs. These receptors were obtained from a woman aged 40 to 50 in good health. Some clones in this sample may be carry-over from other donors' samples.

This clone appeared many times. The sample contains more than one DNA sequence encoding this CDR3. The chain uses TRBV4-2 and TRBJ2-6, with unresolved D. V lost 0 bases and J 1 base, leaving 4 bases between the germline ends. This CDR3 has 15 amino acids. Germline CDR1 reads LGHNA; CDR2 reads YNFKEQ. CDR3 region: CASSQEGSGANVLTF. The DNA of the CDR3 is TGTGCCAGCAGCCAAGAGGGGTCTGGGGCCAACGTCCTGACTTTC.

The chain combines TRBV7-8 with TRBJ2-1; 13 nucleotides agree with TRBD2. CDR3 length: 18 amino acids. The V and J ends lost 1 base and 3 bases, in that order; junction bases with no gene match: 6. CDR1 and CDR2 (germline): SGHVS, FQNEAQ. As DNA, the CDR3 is TGTGCCAGCAGCTTAGGGACTAGCGGGAGCATTATCTACAATGAGCAGTTCTTC. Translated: CASSLGTSGSIIYNEQFF.

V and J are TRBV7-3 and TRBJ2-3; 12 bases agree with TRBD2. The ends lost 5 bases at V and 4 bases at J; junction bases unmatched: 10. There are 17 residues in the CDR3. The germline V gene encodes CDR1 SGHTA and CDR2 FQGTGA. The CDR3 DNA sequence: TGTGCCAGCAGCCCCCCGACTAGCGGGAGAGCCCCAGATACGCAGTATTTT. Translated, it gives CASSPPTSGRAPDTQYF. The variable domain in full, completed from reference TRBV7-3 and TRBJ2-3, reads GAGVSQTPSNKVTEKGKYVELRCDPISGHTALYWYRQSLGQGPEFLIYFQGTGAADDSGLPNDRFFAVRPEGSVSTLKIQRTERGDSAVYLCASSPPTSGRAPDTQYFGPGTRLTVL.

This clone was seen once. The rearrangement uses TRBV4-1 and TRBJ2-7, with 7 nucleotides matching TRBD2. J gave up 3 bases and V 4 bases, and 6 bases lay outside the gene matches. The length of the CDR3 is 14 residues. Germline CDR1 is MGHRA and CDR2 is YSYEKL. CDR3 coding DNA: TGCGCCAGCAGCCGGGACTATAGGTACTACGAGCAGTACTTC. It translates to CASSRDYRYYEQYF.

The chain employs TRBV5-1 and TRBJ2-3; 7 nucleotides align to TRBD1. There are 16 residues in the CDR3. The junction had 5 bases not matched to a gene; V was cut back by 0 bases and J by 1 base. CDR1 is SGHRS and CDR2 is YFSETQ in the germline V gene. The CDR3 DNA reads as TGCGCCAGCAGCTTGGGAGGGGGCGTAGGCACAGATACGCAGTATTTT. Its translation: CASSLGGGVGTDTQYF.